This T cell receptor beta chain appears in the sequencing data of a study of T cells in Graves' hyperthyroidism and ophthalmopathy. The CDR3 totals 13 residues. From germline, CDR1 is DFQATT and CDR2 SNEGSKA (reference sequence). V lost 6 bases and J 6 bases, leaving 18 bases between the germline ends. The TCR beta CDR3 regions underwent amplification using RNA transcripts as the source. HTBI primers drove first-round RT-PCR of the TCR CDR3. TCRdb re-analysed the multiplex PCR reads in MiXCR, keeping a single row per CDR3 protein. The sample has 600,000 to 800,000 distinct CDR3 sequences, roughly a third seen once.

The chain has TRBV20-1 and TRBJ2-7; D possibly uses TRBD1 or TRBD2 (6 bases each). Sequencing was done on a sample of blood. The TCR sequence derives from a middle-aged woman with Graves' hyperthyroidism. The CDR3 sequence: CSARLAGGGEQYF. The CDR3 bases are TGCAGTGCGCGCCTCGCCGGGGGCGGCGAGCAGTACTTC.